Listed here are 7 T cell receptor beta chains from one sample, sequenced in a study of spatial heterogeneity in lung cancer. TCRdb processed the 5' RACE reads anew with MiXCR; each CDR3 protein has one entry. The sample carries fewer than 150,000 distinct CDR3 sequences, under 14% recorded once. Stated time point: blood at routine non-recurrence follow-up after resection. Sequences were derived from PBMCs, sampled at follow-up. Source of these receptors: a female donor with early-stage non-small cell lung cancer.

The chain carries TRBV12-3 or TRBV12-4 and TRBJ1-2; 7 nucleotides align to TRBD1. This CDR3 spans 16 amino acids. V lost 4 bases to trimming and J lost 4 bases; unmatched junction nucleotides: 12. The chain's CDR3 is CASSSSYRGPFYGYTF. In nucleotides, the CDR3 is TGTGCCAGCAGTTCCTCATACAGGGGTCCGTTCTATGGCTACACCTTC.

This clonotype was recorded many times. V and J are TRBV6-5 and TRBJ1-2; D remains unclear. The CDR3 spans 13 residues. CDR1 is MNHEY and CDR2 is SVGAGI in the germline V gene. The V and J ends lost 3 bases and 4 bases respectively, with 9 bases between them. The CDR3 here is CASSYGRFYGYTF. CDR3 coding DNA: TGTGCCAGCAGTTATGGCCGATTCTATGGCTACACCTTC.

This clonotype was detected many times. For the CDR3, the DNA is TGCAGCGTGCGCGGGACTAGCGGAAAAGAGACCCAGTACTTC. It codes for CSVRGTSGKETQYF. V gene TRBV29-1 combines with J gene TRBJ2-5; 11 nucleotides align to TRBD2. This CDR3 is 14 amino acids long. From germline, CDR1 is SQVTM and CDR2 ANQGSEA. V gave up 6 bases and J gave up 3 bases; unmatched junction bases: 6.

CDR3 nucleotides: TGTGCCAGCAGTGTGGACAGGGGGCTGACTGAAGCTTTCTTT. This sequence encodes CASSVDRGLTEAFF. The chain carries TRBV27 and TRBJ1-1; 11 bases agree with TRBD1. Looked up from germline, CDR1 is MNHEY and CDR2 is SMNVEV (reference sequence). The V and J ends lost 5 bases and 5 bases, in that order; junction bases with no gene match: 4. This CDR3 has 14 amino acids.

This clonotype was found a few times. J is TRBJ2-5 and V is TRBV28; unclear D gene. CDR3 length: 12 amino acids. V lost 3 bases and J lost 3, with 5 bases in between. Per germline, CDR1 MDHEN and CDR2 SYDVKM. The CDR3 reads CASSLSKETQYF. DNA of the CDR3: TGTGCCAGCAGTTTGAGTAAAGAGACCCAGTACTTC.

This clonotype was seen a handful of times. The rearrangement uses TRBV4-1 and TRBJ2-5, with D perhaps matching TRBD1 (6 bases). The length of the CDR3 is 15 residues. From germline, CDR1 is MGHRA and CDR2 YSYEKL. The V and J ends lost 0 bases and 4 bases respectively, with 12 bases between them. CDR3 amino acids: CASSQEGRGRETQYF. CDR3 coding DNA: TGCGCCAGCAGCCAAGAGGGCAGGGGAAGAGAGACCCAGTACTTC.

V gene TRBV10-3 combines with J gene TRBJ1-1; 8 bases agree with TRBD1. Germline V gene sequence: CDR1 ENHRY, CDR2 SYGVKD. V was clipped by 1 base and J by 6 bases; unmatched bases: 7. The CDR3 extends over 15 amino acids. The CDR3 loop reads CAISEWGRGQAEAFF. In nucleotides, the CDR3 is TGTGCCATCAGTGAGTGGGGCAGGGGGCAGGCTGAAGCTTTCTTT.